The sequence of this T cell receptor beta chain was determined in a study of metastatic and nonmetastatic thyroid tumors. Overall study results and limits: Across blood and tumor, TCR beta diversity in malignant thyroid tumors was reportedly significantly higher than in benign nodules.

All patients were treatment-naive before thyroid surgery. To note about this clone: Its specificity is not known. A junction end diverges from the germline sequence, so it may reflect a read error.

Authors' methods: Built for papillary thyroid cancer, a distant-metastasis classifier drew on CDR3 differences across clinicopathological groups. TCRdb re-called the PCR reads via MiXCR. In this record, the V and J calls reflect TCRdb's handling and not the investigators' own analysis. The data hold around 35,000 clones, with over 15% observed a single time. Specimen: blood. The receptor was isolated from a female donor with papillary thyroid cancer or a benign thyroid nodule (not recorded which). Some clones in this sample may be carry-over from other donors' samples.

For the CDR3, the DNA is TGCTCCAGCGGCTTGGCCCCACAGGGAGGGCAGCCCCAGCATTTT. This encodes CSSGLAPQGGQPQHF. This chain joins TRBV5-1 and TRBJ1-5; D is perhaps TRBD1 (6 bases). Germline V gene sequence: CDR1 SGHRS, CDR2 YFSETQ. The CDR3 is 15 residues long.